Shown below are 19 T cell receptor beta chains from a single sample sequenced in a study of blood T cell repertoires in COVID-19. Generated by immunoSEQ multiplex PCR, the TCRdb table keeps only in-frame clones and is missing some. The data show some 26,000 clones, 85% to 90% seen once. The sequenced material came from peripheral blood. These receptor sequences come from a man aged 65 to 79 with active COVID-19.

The sample holds a few counts of this clone. The rearrangement joins TRBV6-1 to TRBJ1-6, with TRBD1 identical over 7 bases. The germline CDR1 and CDR2 sequences are MNHNS and SASEGT. J gave up 9 bases and V 3 bases, and 5 bases lay outside the gene matches. There are 14 residues in the CDR3. For the CDR3, the DNA is TGTGCCAGCAGTGATCTGGCAGGGGGTTCACCCCTCCACTTT. Encoded protein: CASSDLAGGSPLHF.

V gene TRBV14 combines with J gene TRBJ1-2, with TRBD1 identical over 9 bases. CDR3 length: 13 residues. CDR1 is SGHDN and CDR2 is FVKESK in the germline V gene. After removal of 4 bases from V and 7 bases from J, the junction contained 4 bases not matched to a gene. The CDR3 DNA sequence: TGTGCCAGCAGCCCAGGGACAGGGTCTGGCTACACCTTC. Its translation: CASSPGTGSGYTF.

This clone was counted once. The chain uses TRBV7-2 and TRBJ1-6; maybe TRBD1 (6 bases). Germline V gene sequence: CDR1 SGHTA, CDR2 FQGNSA. The V end was cut by 5 bases, the J end by 5 bases, with 16 bases between. There are 16 residues in the CDR3. Written as DNA, the CDR3 is TGTGCCAGCAGCGCCGGACAGAGACTTAATAATTCACCCCTCCACTTT. It is translated as CASSAGQRLNNSPLHF.

The chain combines TRBV9 with TRBJ2-3, with 8 nucleotides matching TRBD2. Trimming cost V 4 bases and J 6 bases; bases outside gene matches: 10. This CDR3 region has 15 residues. Germline loops: CDR1 SGDLS, CDR2 YYNGEE. The CDR3 protein is CASSFSGATWDTQYF. As DNA, the CDR3 is TGTGCCAGCAGCTTTAGCGGGGCCACGTGGGATACGCAGTATTTT.

The chain links TRBV2 to TRBJ2-1; a weak D match, TRBD2 (6 bases). The CDR3 consists of 15 residues. Trimming took off 4 bases at V and 7 bases at J, with 17 bases between the two ends. Germline V gene sequence: CDR1 SNHLY, CDR2 FYNNEI. In DNA form, the CDR3 reads TGTGCCAGCAGTGTGGCGGGGCGGGTTGCAAATGAGCAGTTCTTC. As protein: CASSVAGRVANEQFF.

On this clone: The junction differs from germline at one of its ends, possibly a read error. V gene TRBV5-6 combines with J gene TRBJ2-5; a weak D match, TRBD2 (5 bases). Germline CDR1 is SGHDT and CDR2 is YYEEEE. The CDR3 is 14 residues long. The CDR3 bases are TGTGCCAGCAGCTTGCGGGGATTCCAAGAAACCCAGTACTTC. Translation gives CASSLRGFQETQYF.

This clone was detected only once. V is TRBV2 and J is TRBJ1-4; 8 bases map to TRBD1. CDR3 length: 15 residues. The junction had 4 bases not matched to a gene; V was cut back by 5 bases and J by 2 bases. Germline V gene lookup returns CDR1 SNHLY and CDR2 FYNNEI. The CDR3 DNA follows: TGTGCCAGCAGTACTCGACAGGGGACTAATGAAAAACTGTTTTTT. Its translation is CASSTRQGTNEKLFF.

This chain connects TRBV6-6 to TRBJ2-7; 8 bases match TRBD2. V trimming: 2 bases; J trimming: 1 base; junction bases outside the gene matches: 4. This CDR3 comprises 15 residues. Per germline, CDR1 MNHNY and CDR2 SVGAGI (reference sequence). The CDR3 nucleotides read TGTGCCAGCAGTTACGTCGCGGGGGGTTCCTACGAGCAGTACTTC. Its protein product is CASSYVAGGSYEQYF.

This rearrangement joins TRBV5-5 to TRBJ1-2; D ambiguous. Germline V gives CDR1 SGHKS, CDR2 YYEKEE (reference sequence). V was cut by 4 bases and J by 10 bases, with 11 bases left in between. The CDR3 sequence is 11 residues long. Here the CDR3 DNA reads TGTGCCAGCAGCAGCCGGGAACACTACACCTTC. Translating gives CASSSREHYTF.

DNA of the CDR3: TGTGCCAGCAGCTTAGGGGTCGGACAGAACTATGGCTACACCTTC. This codes for CASSLGVGQNYGYTF. J is TRBJ1-2 and V is TRBV7-3; D may be TRBD1 (6 bases). Germline CDR1 is SGHTA and CDR2 is FQGTGA. The V end lost 2 bases, the J end lost 2 bases, and 12 bases lay between the germline ends. The CDR3 is made up of 15 amino acids.

To note about this clone: One end of the junction varies from germline; a read error may be responsible. The CDR3 loop is CASSLQSGDTIYF. CDR3 nucleotides: TGTGCCAGCAGTTTACAGAGTGGAGACACCATATATTTT. This chain uses TRBV28 with TRBJ1-3; no clear D. The CDR3 consists of 13 residues. CDR1 is MDHEN, CDR2 SYDVKM, per germline.

V gene TRBV6-4 combines with J gene TRBJ1-5; D gene uncertain. From germline, CDR1 is MRHNA and CDR2 SNTAGT. This CDR3 is 14 amino acids long. The V end lost 3 bases, the J end lost 4 bases, and 10 bases lay between the germline ends. CDR3 coding DNA: TGTGCCAGCAGTGAGAGTGGAGGAAATCAGCCCCAGCATTTT. This codes for CASSESGGNQPQHF.

V usage is TRBV27 and J usage is TRBJ2-7; TRBD1 agrees at 8 bases. The CDR3 spans 14 residues. Germline values: CDR1 MNHEY, CDR2 SMNVEV (reference sequence). The trim removed 8 bases at V and 3 bases at J, leaving 9 bases unmatched. The CDR3 DNA is TGTGCCAGCGCGCCCCGGACAGGGCACTACGAGCAGTACTTC. Amino acid sequence: CASAPRTGHYEQYF.

The V gene is TRBV7-9, the J gene TRBJ2-7; D gene uncertain. Germline CDR1 SEHNR, CDR2 FQNEAQ (reference sequence). This CDR3 contains 12 residues. V was cut by 3 bases and J by 3 bases, with 6 bases left in between. The CDR3: CASSFADYEQYF. CDR3 nucleotides: TGTGCCAGCAGCTTTGCGGACTACGAGCAGTACTTC.

The J gene is TRBJ2-1, the V gene TRBV6-5; D ambiguous. CDR3 length: 14 amino acids. Per germline, CDR1 MNHEY and CDR2 SVGAGI. The ends were cut back, 6 bases at V and 0 bases at J, with 9 bases in the middle. CDR3 sequence reads: CASRGVPSYNEQFF. The DNA for the CDR3 is TGTGCCAGCAGGGGCGTTCCCTCCTACAATGAGCAGTTCTTC.

The chain is built from TRBV5-1 and TRBJ2-5; a possible D gene is TRBD1 (5 bases). The germline V gene has CDR1 SGHRS and CDR2 YFSETQ. There are 15 residues in the CDR3. The V and J ends lost 0 bases and 2 bases respectively, with 11 bases between them. This chain's CDR3 is CASSLGVQVQETQYF. The CDR3 DNA reads as TGCGCCAGCAGCTTGGGGGTACAGGTACAAGAGACCCAGTACTTC.

The CDR3 loop reads CASSPGTGYGYTF. CDR3 sequence (DNA): TGTGCCAGCAGCCCTGGGACAGGCTATGGCTACACCTTC. The rearrangement links TRBV7-3 to TRBJ1-2, with 8 bases that match TRBD1. Germline V gene lookup returns CDR1 SGHTA and CDR2 FQGTGA. Trimming removed 5 bases from V and 4 bases from J; junction bases left unmatched: 3. The CDR3 extends over 13 amino acids.

The V call is TRBV6-5, the J call TRBJ2-7; TRBD2 might be the D (5 bases). Looked up from germline, CDR1 is MNHEY and CDR2 is SVGAGI. The V and J ends lost 6 bases and 5 bases respectively, with 17 bases between them. The CDR3 spans 14 residues. The CDR3 DNA sequence: TGTGCCAGCAGCGGACTCATCACCGGGGACGAGCAGTACTTC. This codes for CASSGLITGDEQYF.

The chain employs TRBV4-1 and TRBJ2-1; D not certain. Germline loops: CDR1 MGHRA, CDR2 YSYEKL. This CDR3 is built from 14 residues. V dropped 0 bases and J dropped 5 bases, with 8 bases sitting between them. CDR3 region: CASSQDSSHNEQFF. The CDR3 bases are TGCGCCAGCAGCCAAGATAGCAGCCACAATGAGCAGTTCTTC.